The source of this T cell receptor (beta chain) is a study of neurological immune-mediated disorders. Synthesis of cDNA was carried out by template-switch 5'RACE. The reaction used 10-nucleotide random UMIs. TCRdb processed the 5' RACE reads anew with MiXCR; each CDR3 protein has one entry. Of some 60,000 distinct CDR3 sequences in the sample, 2% to 3% were seen once. Notes on the study in general: It was HTLV-1-associated myelopathy that showed the most TCR clonal expansion, while multiple sclerosis showed the least, falling below healthy controls.

2 million PBMCs stored at -80 C were the source of the unsorted libraries. This clonotype was seen many times. Its cognate antigen is unknown. This clonotype was obtained from a man in his forties or fifties with multiple sclerosis. Sequencing was performed on PBMCs.

CDR3 residues: CSARGGVGGQPQHF. CDR3 nucleotide sequence: TGCAGTGCTCGCGGGGGGGTGGGAGGTCAGCCCCAGCATTTT. The genes are TRBV20-1 and TRBJ1-5, with D possibly TRBD1 on 5 matching bases. Germline CDR1 is DFQATT and CDR2 is SNEGSKA (reference sequence). With 5 bases removed from V and 6 bases from J, the gap between germline ends came to 17 bases. CDR3 length: 14 amino acids.